A single count supports the clone carrying this TCR beta chain. The antigen is not known. The sample is drawn from a study of cytomegalovirus exposure and HLA in healthy donors. Whole-study findings and limits: CMV antigen specificity of three CMV-associated chains was confirmed in vitro.

The CDR3 extends over 13 amino acids. The V and J ends lost 5 bases and 4 bases respectively, with 15 bases between them. CDR1 is SQVTM and CDR2 is ANQGSEA in the germline V gene. Primers: 60 Vbeta forward and 13 Jbeta reverse. Profiled with immunoSEQ multiplex PCR; TCRdb holds only in-frame clones, not every one. Altogether more than 85,000 clones are present, 75% to 80% being singletons, with the ten largest covering around 1.2%. The sample was PBMCs. The V gene is TRBV29-1, the J gene TRBJ2-7, with a weak D call TRBD2 (7 bases). This TCR derives from a woman aged 25 to 39 in good health and CMV-seronegative. The CDR3 protein is CSVRGANRYEQYF. In DNA form, the CDR3 reads TGCAGCGTTCGGGGGGCCAATCGTTACGAGCAGTACTTC.